This TCR beta chain was recorded in a study of T cells in Graves' hyperthyroidism and ophthalmopathy. The germline V and J ends were trimmed by 6 bases and 10 bases, with 19 bases remaining between them. This CDR3 has 14 residues. Germline CDR1 reads MDHEN; CDR2 reads SYDVKM. RNA transcripts yielded amplified TCR beta CDR3 regions. The study used the HTBI primer set for a first-round RT-PCR of the TCR CDR3. MiXCR, applied by TCRdb to the multiplex PCR reads, yields one record per CDR3 protein. This sample has a few hundred thousand distinct CDR3 sequences, with about 15% found just once. Lactation, pregnancy, other autoimmune disease or uncontrolled infection led to exclusion of patients.

V gene TRBV28 combines with J gene TRBJ2-1; D may match TRBD1 or TRBD2 (5 bases each). Material: blood. The source of this sequence is a woman aged 25 to 39 with Graves' hyperthyroidism. Here the CDR3 reads CASSLGSRESEQFF. The CDR3 bases are TGTGCCAGCAGCTTAGGTTCCAGGGAGAGCGAGCAGTTCTTC.